The 25 T cell receptor beta chains presented below share a single source sample, sequenced in a study of identical twins. TCRdb reprocessed the 5' RACE reads with MiXCR, giving one entry per CDR3 protein. The sample lists roughly 490,000 distinct CDR3 sequences; approximately 15% were seen once. This sample was also put to use in a study of yellow fever vaccine responses in identical twins.

The source material was CD4+ T cells sorted from blood. Receptors originate from a woman aged 18-35 years in good health.

In its sample, this clonotype was seen a few times. This sequence joins TRBV11-2 and TRBJ2-2, with TRBD2 matching over 8 bases. Unmatched junction bases numbered 11, after V lost 8 bases and J lost 0 bases. The germline V gene encodes CDR1 SGHAT and CDR2 FQNNGV. This CDR3 is 17 amino acids long. CDR3 nucleotides: TGTGCCAGCGTTCAACGAGCGGGAGTTCCGAACACCGGGGAGCTGTTTTTT. It codes for CASVQRAGVPNTGELFF.

This clonotype was seen at least ten times. This chain joins TRBV3-1 and TRBJ2-7; D remains unclear. The CDR3 extends over 15 amino acids. The V and J ends lost 0 bases and 1 base respectively, with 10 bases between them. Germline V gene data show CDR1 as LGHDT and CDR2 as YNNKEL (reference sequence). CDR3: CASSQDGGTSYEQYF. The CDR3 DNA is TGTGCCAGCAGCCAAGACGGTGGCACGTCCTACGAGCAGTACTTC.

In this sample, this clonotype turned up a few times. The gene calls are TRBV5-1 and TRBJ2-4, with 9 bases identical to TRBD1. With 4 bases clipped from V and 0 bases from J, the junction kept 8 bases outside the gene matches. This CDR3 contains 17 residues. The V gene's germline CDR1 is SGHRS and CDR2 YFSETQ. CDR3: CASSPRQGELAKNIQYF. The CDR3 bases are TGCGCCAGCAGCCCGCGACAGGGGGAGCTAGCCAAAAACATTCAGTACTTC.

Many counts were recorded for this clonotype. V is TRBV12-3 or TRBV12-4 and J is TRBJ2-2; no definite D call. Trimming shortened V by 2 bases and J by 4 bases, and 11 bases separated the two germline ends. The CDR3 length is 15 residues. In DNA, the CDR3 is TGTGCCAGCAGTTTATTTGGTTTGAGCACCGGGGAGCTGTTTTTT. Protein product: CASSLFGLSTGELFF.

Many counts were recorded for this clonotype. The chain is built from TRBV12-3 or TRBV12-4 and TRBJ1-1; D ambiguous. The CDR3 covers 12 residues. Between the trimmed V and J ends, which lost 2 bases and 4 bases, there was a span of 5 bases. Written as DNA, the CDR3 is TGTGCCAGCAGTTTAAGGTCCACTGAAGCTTTCTTT. Protein sequence: CASSLRSTEAFF.

This clonotype showed up many times. The chain has TRBV9 and TRBJ2-5, with 9 bases fitting TRBD1. Germline V lookup: CDR1 SGDLS, CDR2 YYNGEE. With V trimmed by 0 bases and J by 0 bases, 6 bases remained unmatched. The CDR3 totals 17 residues. Here the CDR3 reads CASSVASTGGHQETQYF. Written as DNA, the CDR3 is TGTGCCAGCAGCGTAGCTTCGACAGGGGGGCACCAAGAGACCCAGTACTTC.

The rearrangement links TRBV11-2 to TRBJ2-1; D remains ambiguous. The germline V gene has CDR1 SGHAT and CDR2 FQNNGV. Deletions cut 5 bases from V and 0 bases from J, with 5 bases between. The CDR3 spans 13 residues. The CDR3 reads CASSEASYNEQFF. DNA of the CDR3: TGTGCCAGCAGCGAGGCCTCCTACAATGAGCAGTTCTTC.

The rearrangement joins TRBV12-3 or TRBV12-4 to TRBJ2-6; no clear D gene. Trimming removed 6 bases at V and 4 bases at J, with 13 bases between. The CDR3 totals 15 residues. CDR3 sequence: CASSPSLTGANVLTF. The CDR3 nucleotides read TGTGCCAGCAGCCCATCGCTCACCGGGGCCAACGTCCTGACTTTC.

This clonotype was seen only a few times. The rearrangement links TRBV5-1 to TRBJ2-2; D gene uncertain. The germline V and J ends were trimmed by 4 bases and 3 bases, with 10 bases remaining between them. The CDR3 consists of 14 residues. The germline gives CDR1 SGHRS, CDR2 YFSETQ. The CDR3 protein is CASSPEVYTGELFF. DNA for the CDR3: TGCGCCAGCAGCCCAGAGGTGTACACCGGGGAGCTGTTTTTT. Variable domain in full (rest from reference TRBV5-1 and TRBJ2-2): KAGVTQTPRYLIKTRGQQVTLSCSPISGHRSVSWYQQTPGQGLQFLFEYFSETQRNKGNFPGRFSGRQFSNSRSEMNVSTLELGDSALYLCASSPEVYTGELFFGEGSRLTVL.

This clonotype was detected ten times or more. This chain uses TRBV20-1 with TRBJ2-3; 11 bases map to TRBD2. Germline V lookup: CDR1 DFQATT, CDR2 SNEGSKA (reference sequence). J lost 2 bases, V lost 1 base, and 11 bases had no gene match. The CDR3 is 18 amino acids. Written as DNA, the CDR3 is TGCAGTGCTAGAGCCCCAGGACTAGCGGGTGATTTCACAGATACGCAGTATTTT. Encoded protein: CSARAPGLAGDFTDTQYF.

There are many counts of this clonotype. The chain employs TRBV7-2 and TRBJ2-7; tentatively, D is TRBD1 (5 bases). The CDR3 is made up of 15 amino acids. Germline CDR1 SGHTA, CDR2 FQGNSA. V lost 8 bases and J 1 base, leaving 18 bases between the germline ends. Here the CDR3 DNA reads TGTGCCAGCGCGAAAGACAGACGCTTTTCCTACGAGCAGTACTTC. Its protein is CASAKDRRFSYEQYF.

V gene TRBV20-1 combines with J gene TRBJ2-4; D is ambiguous. V was shortened by 0 bases and J by 2 bases, with 17 bases between the two germline ends. There are 17 residues in the CDR3. Germline V gives CDR1 DFQATT, CDR2 SNEGSKA (reference sequence). CDR3 loop: CSARDRARSGSKNIQYF. CDR3 nucleotides: TGCAGTGCTAGAGATAGGGCACGCTCTGGTTCCAAAAACATTCAGTACTTC.

In this sample, this clonotype turned up many times. The chain has TRBV29-1 and TRBJ1-5, with D possibly TRBD1 on 5 matching bases. The CDR3 sequence is 13 residues long. Germline V gives CDR1 SQVTM, CDR2 ANQGSEA. The V gene lost 0 bases and the J gene lost 9 bases, with 12 bases spanning the gap. CDR3 protein: CSVEDGGRGPQHF. CDR3 nucleotides: TGCAGCGTTGAAGATGGGGGTCGTGGGCCCCAGCATTTT. The whole variable domain, filled in from reference TRBV29-1 and TRBJ1-5, reads SAVISQKPSRDICQRGTSLTIQCQVDSQVTMMFWYRQQPGQSLTLIATANQGSEATYESGFVIDKFPISRPNLTFSTLTVSNMSPEDSSIYLCSVEDGGRGPQHFGDGTRLSIL.

V and J are TRBV5-6 and TRBJ2-1; D possibly corresponds to TRBD1 (5 bases). V was pared by 2 bases and J by 8 bases, with 11 bases between. Germline CDR1 SGHDT, CDR2 YYEEEE. The CDR3 loop spans 13 amino acids. Written as DNA, the CDR3 is TGTGCCAGCAGCTTAGCAGGGTTAGATGAGCAGTTCTTC. Protein product: CASSLAGLDEQFF.

This clonotype was counted between two and nine times. The V gene is TRBV11-2, the J gene TRBJ2-3; the match to TRBD1 covers 7 bases. The CDR3 covers 16 residues. The trim removed 2 bases at V and 2 bases at J, leaving 7 bases unmatched. Germline V gene data show CDR1 as SGHAT and CDR2 as FQNNGV. The CDR3 spells CASSLLRGLNTDTQYF. DNA for the CDR3: TGTGCCAGCAGCTTATTGAGGGGGCTAAACACAGATACGCAGTATTTT.

This clonotype appeared a few times. V usage is TRBV28 and J usage is TRBJ2-5; a weak D match, TRBD1 (6 bases). The V end lost 5 bases, the J end lost 7 bases, and 23 bases lay between the germline ends. The V gene's germline CDR1 is MDHEN and CDR2 SYDVKM. This CDR3 comprises 16 residues. The CDR3 nucleotides are TGTGCCAGCAGTCCCCTTCGACCGGGACAAGGGGGGACCCAGTACTTC. It yields the protein CASSPLRPGQGGTQYF.

This rearrangement joins TRBV29-1 to TRBJ2-5; D unclear. The germline V gene encodes CDR1 SQVTM and CDR2 ANQGSEA. Trimming left V 4 bases short and J 5 bases short, with 14 bases between. The length of the CDR3 is 13 residues. DNA of the CDR3: TGCAGCGTTGGTAAAGGGATTTTGGAGACCCAGTACTTC. Translation gives CSVGKGILETQYF.

This clonotype has just a few counts. The chain joins TRBV29-1 to TRBJ2-7, with 8 nucleotides matching TRBD1. This CDR3 has 17 amino acids. The V segment lost 3 bases and the J segment 2 bases; nucleotides outside the gene matches: 15. The germline V gene has CDR1 SQVTM and CDR2 ANQGSEA. The CDR3: CSVEYGVYGQGPYEQYF. CDR3 nucleotide sequence: TGCAGCGTTGAGTATGGGGTGTATGGACAGGGACCCTACGAGCAGTACTTC.

This chain connects TRBV5-6 to TRBJ2-7; 7 bases align to TRBD1. The CDR3 runs 15 residues. The germline V gene has CDR1 SGHDT and CDR2 YYEEEE. Trimming took 2 bases from V and 3 from J; bases not matched to a gene: 8. CDR3 in amino acids: CASSLVTGKSYEQYF. Written as DNA, the CDR3 is TGTGCCAGCAGCTTAGTGACAGGGAAGAGCTACGAGCAGTACTTC.

The rearrangement joins TRBV7-2 to TRBJ2-2; no definite D call. Germline CDR1 is SGHTA and CDR2 is FQGNSA. The germline V and J ends were trimmed by 0 bases and 0 bases, with 5 bases remaining between them. This CDR3 is 15 amino acids long. CDR3 protein: CASSLARTNTGELFF. CDR3 bases: TGTGCCAGCAGCTTAGCCCGGACGAACACCGGGGAGCTGTTTTTT. Using reference TRBV7-2 and TRBJ2-2 for the parts outside the CDR3, the full variable domain is GAGVSQSPSNKVTEKGKDVELRCDPISGHTALYWYRQSLGQGLEFLIYFQGNSAPDKSGLPSDRFSAERTGGSVSTLTIQRTQQEDSAVYLCASSLARTNTGELFFGEGSRLTVL.

This clonotype was counted at least ten times. This chain joins TRBV10-3 and TRBJ2-1; the match to TRBD1 covers 10 bases. Germline V gene data show CDR1 as ENHRY and CDR2 as SYGVKD. The junction had 5 bases not matched to a gene; V was cut back by 2 bases and J by 7 bases. The CDR3 extends over 15 amino acids. CDR3 nucleotide sequence: TGTGCCATCAGTGAGCGGGGGACAGGGGTTAATGAGCAGTTCTTC. Protein: CAISERGTGVNEQFF.

This clonotype was seen only a few times. The chain has TRBV13 and TRBJ2-1, with a tentative D call TRBD1 (5 bases). There are 16 residues in the CDR3. Trimming took 5 bases from V and 8 from J, leaving 22 bases between them. Per germline, CDR1 PRHDT and CDR2 FYEKMQ (reference sequence). CDR3 bases: TGTGCCAGCAGCCTACCGGGCAGGGATATACAAGATGAGCAGTTCTTC. This encodes CASSLPGRDIQDEQFF. The full variable domain, in which reference TRBV13 and TRBJ2-1 provide the parts outside the CDR3, is AAGVIQSPRHLIKEKRETATLKCYPIPRHDTVYWYQQGPGQDPQFLISFYEKMQSDKGSIPDRFSAQQFSDYHSELNMSSLELGDSALYFCASSLPGRDIQDEQFFGPGTRLTVL.

The rearrangement links TRBV30 to TRBJ2-1; D might be TRBD2 (5 bases). The CDR3 sequence is 20 residues long. Per germline, CDR1 GTSNPN and CDR2 SVGIG (reference sequence). The ends were cut back, 1 base at V and 0 bases at J, with 25 bases in the middle. This CDR3 reads CAWSGRAAGRADVSYNEQFF. DNA for the CDR3: TGTGCCTGGAGTGGAAGGGCCGCGGGCCGGGCGGACGTCTCCTACAATGAGCAGTTCTTC.

In this sample, this clonotype turned up many times. This chain joins TRBV7-2 and TRBJ1-1; D not resolved. V lost 1 base to trimming and J lost 9 bases, with 9 bases between them. The CDR3 has 12 amino acids. The V gene's germline CDR1 is SGHTA and CDR2 FQGNSA. Here the CDR3 reads CASSLGAAKAFF. Here the CDR3 DNA reads TGTGCCAGCAGCTTAGGGGCAGCCAAAGCTTTCTTT.

This clonotype came up a few times. The chain carries TRBV7-8 and TRBJ2-7, with 8 bases that match TRBD1. There are 17 residues in the CDR3. In germline, CDR1 is SGHVS, CDR2 FQNEAQ. Losses at the gene ends were 1 base for V and 0 bases for J; bases not matched to a gene: 8. The CDR3 is CASSLEKRTGLSYEQYF. DNA for the CDR3: TGTGCCAGCAGCTTAGAGAAAAGGACAGGGCTCTCCTACGAGCAGTACTTC.